This note documents a single T cell receptor (beta chain) sequence. There are many counts of this clone. It lacks a known antigen. Within one base of it there is no much larger clone, and no base qualities were kept. Related bone marrow donors provided peripheral blood samples on the day of marrow donation. Peripheral blood and bone marrow mononuclear cells were isolated by Ficoll-Hypaque density centrifugation and cryopreserved. Genomic DNA was the input for TRB sequencing, which was run either with the immunoSEQ assay at survey resolution or with the hsTCRB kit. From the authors' description of their analysis: Initial read processing used immunoSEQ software, and repertoire analyses used the LymphoSeq R package. Clonality was computed as 1 minus normalized Shannon entropy; Gini coefficient was also calculated for each TRB dataset. Phenotypes of unsorted samples were inferred by mapping TRB sequences from sorted subsets of the recipient or donor onto the same recipient's unsorted samples. The clones in this table, taken by TCRdb from immuneACCESS, are in-frame only. Not every clone is retained; where verified, under half of the shortfall comes from an unresolved V gene, and the cause of the rest is unknown. The V and J calls and the clone size are those of that table, but D and trimming were determined from the DNA. In this sample, 25,000 to 30,000 clones appear, none counted once only. Nearly 1.5% of the sample belongs to the ten largest clones.

Reading the germline V gene gives CDR1 SNHLY and CDR2 FYNNEI. V and J are truncated by 7 bases and 2 bases respectively, leaving an intervening sequence of 14 bases. Including cysteine and phenylalanine, the CDR3 has 15 amino acids. Just CDR3 DNA is preserved here, 45 bases in frame from base 1. The data were obtained in a study of T cells after posttransplantation cyclophosphamide (dated by TCRdb to about 2016). Describing the broader study: Using TRB sequencing, the study followed how the T cell repertoire rebuilt after myeloablative bone marrow transplantation with posttransplantation cyclophosphamide given as GVHD prophylaxis. Samples from 35 PTCy-treated patients and under 20 related bone marrow donors of those patients were subjected to antigen receptor sequencing. TRB sequencing was performed on blood from all 34 PTCy patients with 1-year posttransplant specimens. In 3 patients, TRB sequencing was also performed on up to 3 more blood samples taken 2 to 5.2 years after transplant, and in a handful of patients, pretransplant blood was also TRB-sequenced. Because TRA and TRB clonality were tightly correlated in 8 or 9 samples, subsequent TCR analyses were focused on TRB only. Public TRB sequences were searched against a database of over 3,600 sequences associated with responses to pathogens, tumor antigens, self-antigens and alloantigens. General conclusions and limits of the study: The TRB repertoires of T cells infiltrating skin or the GI tract showed only limited overlap with the TRB repertoires found in blood. Donor-recipient similarity was low at 1-2 months but rose over the first year, and later blood repertoires were often dominated by donor CD8+ memory clones. Across the approximately 47 patients, TRB clonality was highly associated with recipient CMV seropositivity and CMV reactivation, and diversity with PTCy was similar to that in the CNI/methotrexate controls.

The receptor comes from a man aged 50 or older in good health, CMV-negative, and a related stem cell transplant donor. Sequencing was done on a sample of PBMCs. In this chain, TRBV2 is recombined with TRBJ1-4; the D gene is perhaps TRBD1, from 6 matching bases. CDR3 region: CASMTGTRTNEKLFF. The nucleotides read TGTGCCAGCATGACAGGCACTCGCACTAATGAAAAACTGTTTTTT.